Below, 20 T cell receptor beta chains from the same sample are listed, as sequenced in a study of T cell repertoires in cytomegalovirus infection. TCRdb itself ran the reads through MiXCR, one entry per CDR3 protein. The table includes 150,000 or so distinct CDR3 sequences, 32% detected once. Antigens for these TCRs are unknown. The source material was CD8+ T cells from cultured PBMCs, sampled from culture after CMV antigen stimulation. The source is a human donor in good health (CMV status not recorded). Some clones in this sample may be carry-over from other donors' samples.

This clonotype was seen many times. The chain combines TRBV11-3 with TRBJ1-5; 9 bases are shared with TRBD1. Per germline, CDR1 SGHNT and CDR2 YENEEA. Trimming removed 4 bases from V and 7 bases from J; junction bases left unmatched: 14. The CDR3 length is 17 residues. The CDR3 reads CASSWPSGQGMGQPQHF. The CDR3 DNA is TGTGCCAGCAGCTGGCCCTCGGGACAGGGTATGGGGCAGCCCCAGCATTTT.

This chain connects TRBV19 to TRBJ2-1; 10 nucleotides line up with TRBD1. Per germline, CDR1 LNHDA and CDR2 SQIVND (reference sequence). The trim removed 10 bases at V and 7 bases at J, leaving 10 bases unmatched. This CDR3 contains 14 residues. CDR3 nucleotide sequence: TGTGCCACCCAAGGAGGGACAGGGGAAAATGAGCAGTTCTTC. It codes for CATQGGTGENEQFF.

This clonotype showed up just a few times. V gene TRBV12-3 or TRBV12-4 combines with J gene TRBJ2-5; 8 nucleotides align to TRBD2. There are 14 residues in the CDR3. V was pared by 4 bases and J by 1 base, with 2 bases of the junction left unmatched. DNA of the CDR3: TGTGCCAGCAGTTCCGGACTAGCCCAAGAGACCCAGTACTTC. Translation gives CASSSGLAQETQYF.

The chain employs TRBV12-3 or TRBV12-4 and TRBJ2-1; 11 bases agree with TRBD2. V shed 4 bases and J 7 bases; nucleotides not matched to a gene: 9. The CDR3 length is 16 residues. The DNA for the CDR3 is TGTGCCAGCAGTTGGGTTTCTAGCGGGGGGTCAAATGAGCAGTTCTTC. Amino acids: CASSWVSSGGSNEQFF.

The J gene is TRBJ2-5, the V gene TRBV2; TRBD2 aligns across 11 bases. Germline V gene lookup returns CDR1 SNHLY and CDR2 FYNNEI. The length of the CDR3 is 17 residues. V lost 1 base to trimming and J lost 2 bases; unmatched junction nucleotides: 6. CDR3 sequence: CASSEVTGTSGQETQYF. CDR3 DNA sequence: TGTGCCAGCAGTGAAGTCACCGGGACTAGCGGACAAGAGACCCAGTACTTC.

This clonotype showed up just a few times. This rearrangement joins TRBV4-1 to TRBJ1-1; tentative D call: TRBD1 (5 bases). Looked up from germline, CDR1 is MGHRA and CDR2 is YSYEKL. V lost 6 bases to trimming and J lost 0 bases, with 14 bases between them. The CDR3 extends over 15 amino acids. The CDR3 coding sequence is TGCGCCAGCAGTGAGGGACTGAATTTGAACACTGAAGCTTTCTTT. Translation gives CASSEGLNLNTEAFF.

This chain joins TRBV6-2 or TRBV6-3 and TRBJ1-1, with D unresolved. The CDR3 loop spans 12 amino acids. V was clipped by 11 bases and J by 7 bases, with 17 bases between them. Germline V gene data show CDR1 as MNHEY and CDR2 as SVGEGT. The CDR3 is CAVYWEALEAFF. CDR3 coding DNA: TGTGCCGTTTATTGGGAGGCCCTTGAAGCTTTCTTT.

The V call is TRBV19, the J call TRBJ2-6; 7 nucleotides agree with TRBD1. The CDR3 sequence is 16 residues long. Trimming cost V 5 bases and J 0 bases; bases outside gene matches: 4. Looked up from germline, CDR1 is LNHDA and CDR2 is SQIVND (reference sequence). The CDR3 nucleotides are TGTGCCAGTAGTCAGACAGGGTACTCTGGGGCCAACGTCCTGACTTTC. This gives the protein CASSQTGYSGANVLTF.

The chain has TRBV24-1 and TRBJ2-7; no definite D call. The ends were cut back, 6 bases at V and 0 bases at J, with 14 bases in the middle. The CDR3 length is 15 residues. CDR1 and CDR2 from the germline V gene are KGHDR and SFDVKD. Written as DNA, the CDR3 is TGTGCCACCAGTAACGGCTGGGGAAGCTCCTACGAGCAGTACTTC. Protein: CATSNGWGSSYEQYF.

J is TRBJ1-5 and V is TRBV2; D unclear. CDR1 is SNHLY and CDR2 is FYNNEI in the germline V gene. The CDR3 has 15 residues. Trimming removed 6 bases at V and 1 base at J, with 13 bases between. CDR3 loop: CASSEIGRSNQPQHF. The CDR3 DNA reads as TGTGCCAGCAGCGAAATAGGACGGAGCAATCAGCCCCAGCATTTT.

J is TRBJ2-5 and V is TRBV11-2, with TRBD2 matching 13 bases. Looked up from germline, CDR1 is SGHAT and CDR2 is FQNNGV. The CDR3 loop spans 16 amino acids. V lost 5 bases, J lost 2 bases, and 5 bases stayed unmatched. The CDR3 DNA reads as TGTGCCAGCAGCGACAGACTAGCGGGGGGACAAGAGACCCAGTACTTC. It translates to CASSDRLAGGQETQYF.

This clonotype was seen a few times. The rearrangement uses TRBV6-5 and TRBJ2-7; 9 bases match TRBD1. This CDR3 region has 16 residues. The germline V gene has CDR1 MNHEY and CDR2 SVGAGI. J lost 1 base, V lost 6 bases, and 10 bases had no gene match. Here the CDR3 DNA reads TGTGCCAGCAGACGAGTTCTTGGGACAGGGTCCTACGAGCAGTACTTC. This sequence encodes CASRRVLGTGSYEQYF.

The sample holds a few counts of this clonotype. The rearrangement links TRBV6-1 to TRBJ1-3, with D perhaps TRBD1 (5 bases). This CDR3 is built from 15 residues. CDR1 and CDR2 from the germline V gene are MNHNS and SASEGT. Trimming removed 4 bases from V and 0 bases from J, with 10 bases in between. The CDR3 sequence: CASSADGTSGNTIYF. In DNA, the CDR3 is TGTGCCAGCAGTGCAGACGGGACCTCTGGAAACACCATATATTTT.

This clonotype was detected ten times or more. The chain combines TRBV7-8 with TRBJ1-4; D gene ambiguous. CDR1 is SGHVS, CDR2 FQNEAQ, per germline. The CDR3 is 17 residues long. V lost 3 bases, J lost 7 bases, and 21 bases lay in between. In DNA, the CDR3 is TGTGCCAGCAGCTTGGGGAATATCGGGGAGGTCGGTGAAAAACTGTTTTTT. It yields the protein CASSLGNIGEVGEKLFF.

This clonotype was recorded a few times. J is TRBJ2-1 and V is TRBV27; D possibly uses TRBD1 or TRBD2 (5 bases each). V lost 5 bases, J lost 12 bases, and 14 bases lay in between. This CDR3 has 12 residues. CDR1 MNHEY and CDR2 SMNVEV come from the germline V gene (reference sequence). The CDR3, as DNA: TGTGCCAGCAGTCCGACCGGGGCGTGGCAGTTCTTC. This sequence encodes CASSPTGAWQFF.

The chain employs TRBV5-1 and TRBJ2-1; D possibly corresponds to TRBD1 (6 bases). The germline V gene encodes CDR1 SGHRS and CDR2 YFSETQ. The V end lost 3 bases, the J end lost 6 bases, and 19 bases lay between the germline ends. The CDR3 totals 16 residues. CDR3: CASSYHTGPKINEQFF. The DNA for the CDR3 is TGCGCCAGCAGCTATCATACAGGGCCAAAGATCAATGAGCAGTTCTTC.

Many counts were recorded for this clonotype. In nucleotides, the CDR3 is TGCAGTGCTAACTCTGCGGGGACCTACGAGCAGTACTTC. This codes for CSANSAGTYEQYF. V and J are TRBV20-1 and TRBJ2-7, with a possible D match to TRBD2 (6 bases). The V end lost 4 bases, the J end lost 2 bases, and 12 bases lay between the germline ends. This CDR3 region has 13 residues. Germline values: CDR1 DFQATT, CDR2 SNEGSKA (reference sequence).

This clonotype has ten or more counts. The chain recombines TRBV7-2 with TRBJ2-6, with D perhaps TRBD1 (6 bases). V was cut by 5 bases and J by 0 bases, with 14 bases left in between. The CDR3 extends over 17 amino acids. The V gene's germline CDR1 is SGHTA and CDR2 FQGNSA. CDR3 sequence: CASSPDSFRSGANVLTF. The CDR3 region has the DNA TGTGCCAGCAGCCCGGACAGTTTCCGCTCTGGGGCCAACGTCCTGACTTTC. Together with reference TRBV7-2 and TRBJ2-6, the CDR3 gives the full variable domain: GAGVSQSPSNKVTEKGKDVELRCDPISGHTALYWYRQSLGQGLEFLIYFQGNSAPDKSGLPSDRFSAERTGGSVSTLTIQRTQQEDSAVYLCASSPDSFRSGANVLTFGAGSRLTVL.

The rearrangement links TRBV19 to TRBJ1-1; the D is unclear. V dropped 6 bases and J dropped 0 bases, with 14 bases sitting between them. Germline CDR1 is LNHDA and CDR2 is SQIVND (reference sequence). The CDR3 consists of 15 residues. In DNA form, the CDR3 reads TGTGCCAGTAGGATTGGGGATTTGATGAACACTGAAGCTTTCTTT. It translates to CASRIGDLMNTEAFF.

Only a few counts were recorded for this clonotype. The V and J genes are TRBV28 and TRBJ2-4; TRBD2 is a possible D gene (5 bases). The germline V and J ends were trimmed by 5 bases and 7 bases, with 24 bases remaining between them. The CDR3 is 17 residues long. The germline gives CDR1 MDHEN, CDR2 SYDVKM. CDR3 sequence: CASSLGFEGEQGNIQYF. In DNA, the CDR3 is TGTGCCAGCAGTCTAGGGTTCGAGGGTGAGCAAGGGAACATTCAGTACTTC.